This T cell receptor beta chain stems from a study of identical twins' blood T cells. Study-level points and caveats: Twin similarity might stem from environmental factors, not only genetics. Mainly, cloneset size products determined shared clonotypes, twins included.

The J segment lost 2 bases and the V segment lost 1 base, leaving 5 bases of the junction unmatched. The V gene's germline CDR1 is MNHEY and CDR2 SMNVEV (reference sequence). The CDR3 is made up of 15 amino acids. To note about this clonotype: Its antigen remains unknown.

Each TCR cDNA library carried sample-specific barcodes on both ends. Original processing notes: Clonotypes per individual ranged from about 85,000 to nearly 550,000. MiXCR was run by TCRdb on the 5' RACE reads, yielding one entry per CDR3 protein. For this entry, the V and J calls and clone size follow TCRdb and not the study's own pipeline. The repertoire includes hundreds of thousands of distinct CDR3 sequences, approximately 30% of them detected once, and more than 5.5% sits in the top ten. The chain joins TRBV27 to TRBJ2-7, with 7 bases lining up with TRBD2. This TCR was sampled from a woman between 18 and 49 years old in good health. Material for sequencing was PBMCs. Here the CDR3 reads CASSLLGGATYEQYF. CDR3 sequence (DNA): TGTGCCAGCAGTTTATTGGGAGGGGCGACCTACGAGCAGTACTTC.